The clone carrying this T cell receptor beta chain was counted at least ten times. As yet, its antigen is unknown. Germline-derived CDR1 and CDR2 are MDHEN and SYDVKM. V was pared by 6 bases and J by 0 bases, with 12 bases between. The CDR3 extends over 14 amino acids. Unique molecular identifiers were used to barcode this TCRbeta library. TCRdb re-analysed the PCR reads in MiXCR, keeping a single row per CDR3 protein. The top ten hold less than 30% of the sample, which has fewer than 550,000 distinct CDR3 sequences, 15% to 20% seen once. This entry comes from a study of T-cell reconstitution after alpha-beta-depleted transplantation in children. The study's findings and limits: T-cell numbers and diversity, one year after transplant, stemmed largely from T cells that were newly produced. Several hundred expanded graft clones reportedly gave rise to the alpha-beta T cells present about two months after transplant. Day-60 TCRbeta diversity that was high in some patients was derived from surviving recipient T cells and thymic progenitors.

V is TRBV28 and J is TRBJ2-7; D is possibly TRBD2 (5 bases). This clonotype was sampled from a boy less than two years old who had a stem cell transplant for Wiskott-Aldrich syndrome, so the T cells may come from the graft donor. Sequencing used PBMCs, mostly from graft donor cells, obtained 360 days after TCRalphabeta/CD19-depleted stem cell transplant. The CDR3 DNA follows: TGTGCCAGCAGCTGGGCCCGGGGCTCCTACGAGCAGTACTTC. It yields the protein CASSWARGSYEQYF.